The 23 T cell receptor beta chains below come from one sample, sequenced in a study of blood T cell repertoires in COVID-19. Sequencing used immunoSEQ multiplex PCR; TCRdb keeps in-frame clones, though not all of them. Of more than 200,000 clones in the sample, 80% to 85% are singletons; the top ten hold roughly 8.2%. The sample comprised peripheral blood. These receptors all stem from a woman over 75 with COVID-19, enrolled during active disease.

In its sample, this clone was seen once. This chain connects TRBV18 to TRBJ1-3; a weak D match, TRBD1 (6 bases). The CDR3 is made up of 13 amino acids. Deletions cut 5 bases from V and 2 bases from J, with 7 bases between. Germline CDR1 and CDR2: KGHSH and LQKENI. The CDR3 spells CASSDRTGNTIYF. CDR3 DNA: TGTGCCAGCTCAGACAGGACTGGAAACACCATATATTTT. The entire variable domain, with the rest obtained from reference TRBV18 and TRBJ1-3, is as follows: NAGVMQNPRHLVRRRGQEARLRCSPMKGHSHVYWYRQLPEEGLKFMVYLQKENIIDESGMPKERFSAEFPKEGPSILRIQQVVRGDSAAYFCASSDRTGNTIYFGEGSWLTVV.

This clone has more than one count but fewer than ten. CDR3 loop: CASTSAGQETYNEQFF. Written as DNA, the CDR3 is TGTGCCAGTACCTCCGCCGGACAGGAGACCTACAATGAGCAGTTCTTC. This chain connects TRBV19 to TRBJ2-1, with TRBD1 matching 7 bases. V trimming: 7 bases; J trimming: 2 bases; junction bases outside the gene matches: 11. The CDR3 is made up of 16 amino acids. Germline CDR1 LNHDA, CDR2 SQIVND (reference sequence).

This chain joins TRBV19 and TRBJ1-1; D may be TRBD1 (5 bases). V was pared by 6 bases and J by 4 bases, with 24 bases between. The CDR3 totals 17 residues. The germline CDR1 and CDR2 sequences are LNHDA and SQIVND (reference sequence). The chain's CDR3 is CASSTRPLGGGTTEAFF. The CDR3 bases are TGTGCCAGTAGCACTAGGCCGCTCGGGGGAGGGACCACTGAAGCTTTCTTT.

The CDR3 DNA is TGCGCCAGCAGCTTTGACAGGGCGAATTCACCCCTCCACTTT. Its translation: CASSFDRANSPLHF. The rearrangement uses TRBV5-1 and TRBJ1-6; 7 bases are shared with TRBD1. Germline trimming cut 2 bases from V and 7 bases from J; bases unmatched to any gene: 3. CDR1 is SGHRS and CDR2 is YFSETQ in the germline V gene. This CDR3 has 14 amino acids.

The chain uses TRBV9 and TRBJ2-3, with 9 bases matching TRBD2. CDR1 and CDR2 (germline): SGDLS, YYNGEE. Trimming cost V 1 base and J 0 bases; bases outside gene matches: 9. CDR3 length: 18 residues. DNA for the CDR3: TGTGCCAGCAGCGTAAGGGATAGCGGGAGAGGGAGCACAGATACGCAGTATTTT. Its protein is CASSVRDSGRGSTDTQYF.

This clone has a single count. The gene calls are TRBV27 and TRBJ2-5, with D tentatively TRBD1 (6 bases). Germline CDR1 and CDR2: MNHEY and SMNVEV (reference sequence). The V gene lost 6 bases and the J gene lost 14 bases, with 22 bases spanning the gap. CDR3 length: 13 residues. The CDR3 DNA reads as TGTGCCAGCAGGGGGCAGGGGACCCCAAGAGATTACTTC. It encodes CASRGQGTPRDYF.

The genes are TRBV5-1 and TRBJ2-7; D remains ambiguous. This CDR3 region has 14 residues. Germline V gives CDR1 SGHRS, CDR2 YFSETQ. The V end was cut by 4 bases, the J end by 0 bases, with 11 bases between. In DNA form, the CDR3 reads TGCGCCAGCAGCCCGACAAGTAGCTCCTACGAGCAGTACTTC. Translating gives CASSPTSSSYEQYF.

This clone appeared a few times. J is TRBJ1-2 and V is TRBV27; D ambiguous. This CDR3 contains 13 residues. Per germline, CDR1 MNHEY and CDR2 SMNVEV (reference sequence). The ends were cut back, 6 bases at V and 4 bases at J, with 12 bases in the middle. The CDR3 spells CASSPRSVYGYTF. CDR3 sequence (DNA): TGTGCCAGCAGCCCCCGATCGGTCTATGGCTACACCTTC.

At least ten counts were recorded for this clone. The chain uses TRBV12-5 and TRBJ2-3; tentative D call: TRBD1 (6 bases). The V gene lost 11 bases and the J gene lost 0 bases, with 15 bases spanning the gap. This CDR3 is built from 14 residues. The V gene's germline CDR1 is LGHNT and CDR2 FRNRAP. CDR3 residues: CASSVGQSTDTQYF. CDR3 sequence (DNA): TGTGCTTCCTCCGTTGGACAGAGCACAGATACGCAGTATTTT. Full variable domain (missing parts from reference TRBV12-5 and TRBJ2-3): DARVTQTPRHKVTEMGQEVTMRCQPILGHNTVFWYRQTMMQGLELLAYFRNRAPLDDSGMPKDRFSAEMPDATLATLKIQPSEPRDSAVYFCASSVGQSTDTQYFGPGTRLTVL.

The chain combines TRBV28 with TRBJ1-2, with 8 bases fitting TRBD1. The CDR3 extends over 15 amino acids. Germline V gene data show CDR1 as MDHEN and CDR2 as SYDVKM. J gave up 6 bases and V 8 bases, and 14 bases lay outside the gene matches. DNA of the CDR3: TGTGCCAGCGGGGCCGGGACAGGAGCTTTACATGGCTACACCTTC. Its translation is CASGAGTGALHGYTF.

In this sample, this clone turned up a few times. The rearrangement links TRBV28 to TRBJ2-1, with 7 bases aligning to TRBD2. The germline CDR1 and CDR2 sequences are MDHEN and SYDVKM. Trimming removed 2 bases from V and 12 bases from J; junction bases left unmatched: 13. This CDR3 region has 15 residues. Written as DNA, the CDR3 is TGTGCCAGCAGTTTAGGAGGGAGGGGTATAGACGGGCAGTTCTTC. Residues: CASSLGGRGIDGQFF.

The V gene is TRBV11-2, the J gene TRBJ2-7; D gene uncertain. Germline CDR1 SGHAT, CDR2 FQNNGV. This CDR3 contains 13 residues. The ends were cut back, 5 bases at V and 6 bases at J, with 14 bases in the middle. The CDR3 nucleotides read TGTGCCAGCAGCCCCCGGAGCGTTAGCGAGCAGTACTTC. Translating gives CASSPRSVSEQYF.

The V and J genes are TRBV5-5 and TRBJ2-6; TRBD1 is a possible D gene (6 bases). The CDR3 runs 16 residues. CDR1 is SGHKS and CDR2 is YYEKEE in the germline V gene (reference sequence). Trimming pared 1 base from V and 2 bases from J, leaving 10 bases between. In DNA, the CDR3 is TGTGCCAGCAGCTTGAAACGACAGGCTGGGGCCAACGTCCTGACTTTC. Translating gives CASSLKRQAGANVLTF.

The CDR3 DNA reads as TGTGCCAGCAACGGCAGGGGGGTCGCGAATTCACCCCTCCACTTT. It is translated as CASNGRGVANSPLHF. J is TRBJ1-6 and V is TRBV6-5; 7 positions agree with TRBD1. Germline V CDR1 and CDR2: MNHEY, SVGAGI. There are 15 residues in the CDR3. The V segment lost 7 bases and the J segment 7 bases; nucleotides outside the gene matches: 10.

CDR3 in amino acids: CASSLDSADSPLHF. The CDR3 nucleotides are TGCGCCAGCAGCTTGGATTCGGCGGATTCACCCCTCCACTTT. V gene TRBV5-1 combines with J gene TRBJ1-6; D is unclear. There are 14 residues in the CDR3. Germline V gives CDR1 SGHRS, CDR2 YFSETQ. The V end was cut by 0 bases, the J end by 8 bases, with 9 bases between. The variable domain in full, with the rest retrieved from reference TRBV5-1 and TRBJ1-6, is KAGVTQTPRYLIKTRGQQVTLSCSPISGHRSVSWYQQTPGQGLQFLFEYFSETQRNKGNFPGRFSGRQFSNSRSEMNVSTLELGDSALYLCASSLDSADSPLHFGNGTRLTVT.

This clone was recorded a few times. V gene TRBV6-4 combines with J gene TRBJ1-1; D gene ambiguous. The CDR3 spans 13 residues. In germline, CDR1 is MRHNA, CDR2 SNTAGT. V dropped 2 bases and J dropped 10 bases, with 14 bases sitting between them. Here the CDR3 reads CASSDNSHQRAFF. Here the CDR3 DNA reads TGTGCCAGCAGTGACAACAGCCACCAGAGAGCTTTCTTT.

The chain recombines TRBV5-1 with TRBJ2-7, with TRBD1 matching 12 bases. Germline V CDR1 and CDR2: SGHRS, YFSETQ. The CDR3 spans 14 residues. V lost 4 bases and J lost 6; bases outside the gene matches: 5. The CDR3 DNA sequence: TGCGCCAGCAGCAAAGGGACAGGGGGCCTCGAGCAGTACTTC. Its protein product is CASSKGTGGLEQYF.

This chain connects TRBV28 to TRBJ1-2; D is perhaps TRBD1 (6 bases). This CDR3 has 13 residues. The germline gives CDR1 MDHEN, CDR2 SYDVKM. V was trimmed by 3 bases and J by 6 bases, leaving 11 bases between them. The CDR3 sequence: CASSLDRLNGYTF. For the CDR3, the DNA is TGTGCCAGCAGTTTGGACAGATTGAATGGCTACACCTTC.

This chain joins TRBV9 and TRBJ2-6; D is uncertain. The V gene lost 1 base and the J gene lost 0 bases, with 5 bases spanning the gap. Germline CDR1 reads SGDLS; CDR2 reads YYNGEE. This CDR3 is 15 amino acids long. The CDR3, as DNA: TGTGCCAGCAGCGTAAGAGGCTCTGGGGCCAACGTCCTGACTTTC. As protein: CASSVRGSGANVLTF.

In DNA form, the CDR3 reads TGTGCCAGCAGTTCTAGGGGAGGTGTCTATGGCTACACCTTC. The encoded protein is CASSSRGGVYGYTF. The chain couples TRBV28 to TRBJ1-2, with D perhaps matching TRBD1 (5 bases). The V gene's germline CDR1 is MDHEN and CDR2 SYDVKM. The CDR3 spans 14 residues. The V end was cut by 4 bases, the J end by 4 bases, with 13 bases between.

The CDR3: CASHSLSEGYTF. DNA of the CDR3: TGTGCCAGCCACAGTTTATCAGAAGGCTACACCTTC. The chain is built from TRBV28 and TRBJ1-2; D unresolved. Trimming shortened V by 8 bases and J by 8 bases, and 15 bases separated the two germline ends. The germline V gene encodes CDR1 MDHEN and CDR2 SYDVKM. The CDR3 consists of 12 residues.

This chain uses TRBV29-1 with TRBJ1-4; the match to TRBD1 covers 8 bases. This CDR3 has 15 residues. CDR1 is SQVTM and CDR2 is ANQGSEA in the germline V gene. Trimming at V came to 0 bases and at J to 7 bases, leaving 7 bases not matched to a gene. The CDR3 DNA is TGCAGCGTTGAAGATCGAGGACAGGGTGCTGAAAAACTGTTTTTT. Its protein is CSVEDRGQGAEKLFF. The whole variable domain, filled in from reference TRBV29-1 and TRBJ1-4, reads SAVISQKPSRDICQRGTSLTIQCQVDSQVTMMFWYRQQPGQSLTLIATANQGSEATYESGFVIDKFPISRPNLTFSTLTVSNMSPEDSSIYLCSVEDRGQGAEKLFFGSGTQLSVL.

The table lists this clone with a count of one. The chain joins TRBV5-8 to TRBJ2-5, with D maybe TRBD2 (5 bases). This CDR3 contains 12 residues. V was trimmed by 7 bases and J by 5 bases, leaving 12 bases between them. CDR1 and CDR2 (germline): SGHTS, YDEGEE. DNA of the CDR3: TGTGCCAGCTGTGAGGGTTTCGAGACCCAGTACTTC. The encoded protein is CASCEGFETQYF.